The subject of this entry is one T cell receptor beta chain. Its antigen specificity is not known. No per-base quality is available; no much larger clone lies one base away. The entry originates in a study of blood T cell repertoires in COVID-19 (TCRdb year 2020). Background for the entire study: Collaborator samples came from the United States, Italy and Spain and covered acute and convalescent phases of COVID-19. Nearly every sample came with metadata listing a de-identified subject ID, COVID-19 status, age in years and sex. The prospective study material was composed of cDNA or gDNA derived from T cells, B-cell-depleted T cells, or PBMCs. A freely available public database, intended as a resource for researchers studying the immune response to SARS-CoV-2, is where the repertoires were released. The samples were drawn from the first 160 participants of the ongoing ImmuneRACE study and from 950 to 1,500 subjects provided by 6 global collaborators. Where HLA class I and class II types were available, the types were taken from metadata supplied by the sample provider, not from assay-based typing. The dataset comprised deeply sampled blood TCRbeta repertoires from subjects exposed to, actively infected with, or recovered from COVID-19. The paper's findings and limits, for the study overall: Clinical and demographic metadata were provided uncurated, with the amount varying by source and participant.

TCRbeta CDR3 regions were amplified from genomic DNA by means of the immunoSEQ Assay, a bias-controlled multiplex PCR. On the study's bioinformatics: The number of nucleated cells in each sample was estimated from the amplification of reference gene primers within the assay. To quantify the absolute abundance of each unique TCRbeta CDR3 rearrangement, sequence reads were collapsed and filtered. For each sample, productive Simpson clonality was calculated as the square root of Simpson's diversity index across productive rearrangements. What TCRdb holds here is the immuneACCESS table cut down to in-frame rearrangements. Part of the clones is not present; checked against another copy, under half of the missing clones reflect an unresolved V gene, and the others are unexplained. The V and J calls and the clone size are those of that table, but D and trimming were determined from the DNA. Present in this sample are 190,000 or so clones, approximately 80% of which were seen just once. 13% of the sample is in the top ten clones.

The CDR1 and CDR2 encoded by the germline V gene (reference sequence) are SEHNR and FQNEAQ. Relative to germline, V is 4 bases shorter and J is 6 bases shorter, with 9 bases between their ends. Including the terminal cysteine and phenylalanine, the CDR3 comprises 13 residues. Only the CDR3 DNA stays, 39 bases, in frame from base 1. Another Seattle source contributed samples from volunteer blood donors who had recovered from COVID-19. Collaborating institutions collected whole blood in K2EDTA tubes following their own protocols. Collaborator samples were shipped for TCRbeta analysis as frozen whole blood, isolated PBMCs, or DNA extracted from either sample type.

The source is a man in his fifties who had recovered from COVID-19. The sequence links TRBV7-9 to TRBJ2-2, and possibly TRBD2, on 6 matching bases. The specimen sequenced was peripheral blood. The CDR3 protein: CASSYAGSGELFF. The DNA is TGTGCCAGCAGCTACGCGGGGTCCGGGGAGCTGTTTTTT.